This TCR beta chain was captured in a study of blood T cell repertoires in COVID-19. As for the study in general: Sites across the United States, Italy and Spain contributed samples from acute and convalescent COVID-19.

Per the original data handling: Amplification from reference gene primers served as the basis for estimated nucleated cell counts. Measured with immunoSEQ multiplex PCR; TCRdb has only the in-frame clones, and not every one. That table furnishes V, J and clone size, whereas the DNA furnished D and trimming. Of about 81,000 clones in the sample, roughly 88% were seen once. Sequencing was performed on peripheral blood. The receptor was isolated from a man in his 70s with acute or convalescent COVID-19.

Here the CDR3 reads CASSLMAGGQETQYF. CDR3 nucleotides: TGTGCCAGCAGCTTAATGGCGGGGGGCCAAGAGACCCAGTACTTC. This rearrangement joins TRBV7-6 to TRBJ2-5, with 8 positions matching TRBD2. V shed 2 bases, J shed 1 base, and the junction held 3 bases outside the gene matches. The germline V gene encodes CDR1 SGHVS and CDR2 FNYEAQ. This CDR3 has 15 amino acids.